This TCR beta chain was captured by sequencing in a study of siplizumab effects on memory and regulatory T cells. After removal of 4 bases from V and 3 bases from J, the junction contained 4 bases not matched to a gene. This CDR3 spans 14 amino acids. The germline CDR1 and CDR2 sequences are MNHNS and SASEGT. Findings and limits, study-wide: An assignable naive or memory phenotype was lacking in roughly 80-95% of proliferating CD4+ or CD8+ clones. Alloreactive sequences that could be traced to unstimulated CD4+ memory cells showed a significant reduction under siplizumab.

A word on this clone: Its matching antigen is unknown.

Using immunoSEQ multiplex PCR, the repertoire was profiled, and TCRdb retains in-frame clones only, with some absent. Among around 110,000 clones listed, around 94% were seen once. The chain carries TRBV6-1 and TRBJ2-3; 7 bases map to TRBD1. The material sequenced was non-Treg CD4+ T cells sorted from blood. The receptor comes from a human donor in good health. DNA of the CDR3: TGTGCCAGCAGTGCCAGACAGGGAACAGATACGCAGTATTTT. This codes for CASSARQGTDTQYF.